The rows below give T cell receptor beta chains drawn from one sample of a study of blood T cell repertoires in COVID-19. Assay: immunoSEQ multiplex PCR; the TCRdb copy retains only in-frame clones and omits some. The repertoire consists of about 260,000 clones, with 86% occurring once and the leading ten covering almost 2%. The sample taken for sequencing was peripheral blood. The source of these receptors is a man aged 30-40 years with active or convalescent COVID-19. CDR3s include the opening cysteine and the closing phenylalanine or tryptophan. Fields, in order: clone size, D gene, J gene, V gene, CDR3 protein, CDR3 DNA. A D gene is named only where the DNA matches it firmly. Not all rows give a size; the values are once, few, many and, for expanded clones, a class.

. | TRBD1 | TRBJ2-7 | TRBV29-1 | CSVGTDEQYF | TGCAGCGTGGGGACAGACGAGCAGTACTTC
few | . | TRBJ2-7 | TRBV5-8 | CASSRRGLSVEQYF | TGTGCCAGCAGCCGCCGAGGTTTGTCCGTCGAGCAGTACTTC
. | . | TRBJ1-4 | TRBV4-1 | CASSHAQGTNEKLFF | TGCGCCAGCAGCCACGCACAGGGAACTAATGAAAAACTGTTTTTT
. | . | TRBJ2-6 | TRBV7-2 | CASSLATVFVTSGANVLTF | TGTGCCAGCAGCCTCGCGACAGTTTTCGTAACATCTGGGGCCAACGTCCTGACTTTC
. | TRBD2 | TRBJ2-5 | TRBV6-2/TRBV6-3 | CASTPGRGTSETQYF | TGTGCCAGCACCCCCGGGCGGGGGACGTCCGAGACCCAGTACTTC
. | . | TRBJ2-5 | TRBV18 | CASSPPEVETQYF | TGTGCCAGCTCACCACCGGAGGTCGAGACCCAGTACTTC
. | TRBD2 | TRBJ2-3 | TRBV6-5 | CASIVSGGAADTQYF | TGTGCCAGCATCGTTAGCGGGGGGGCCGCAGATACGCAGTATTTT
. | . | TRBJ1-1 | TRBV20-1 | CSASGDSEAFF | TGCAGTGCATCTGGGGACTCTGAAGCTTTCTTT
. | . | TRBJ1-1 | TRBV2 | CASSESGVRVAFF | TGTGCCAGCAGTGAATCGGGGGTAAGAGTAGCTTTCTTT
. | . | TRBJ2-7 | TRBV27 | CASSSTHTGLAYEQYF | TGTGCCAGCAGCTCAACACACACAGGGTTAGCCTACGAGCAGTACTTC
. | . | TRBJ1-4 | TRBV5-6 | CASSLGPSGEKLFF | TGTGCCAGCAGCTTAGGGCCCAGCGGGGAAAAACTGTTTTTT
. | TRBD1 | TRBJ1-1 | TRBV10-1 | CASSEGTGPMNTEAFF | TGCGCCAGCAGTGAGGGGACAGGGCCCATGAACACTGAAGCTTTCTTT
. | . | TRBJ1-3 | TRBV2 | CASSDQQSGTGNTIYF | TGTGCCAGCAGTGACCAACAGTCCGGGACTGGAAACACCATATATTTT
. | . | TRBJ1-1 | TRBV3-1/TRBV3-2 | CASSQTTVTEAFF | TGTGCCAGCAGCCAGACGACAGTGACTGAAGCTTTCTTT
. | TRBD2 | TRBJ2-5 | TRBV6-5 | CASSFGLADRKETQYF | TGTGCCAGCAGTTTCGGACTAGCGGACCGTAAAGAGACCCAGTACTTC
once | . | TRBJ2-5 | TRBV12-3/TRBV12-4 | CASSPGDQETQYF | TGTGCCAGCAGCCCCGGAGACCAAGAGACCCAGTACTTC
. | TRBD2 | TRBJ2-7 | TRBV7-8 | CASSLIHALTSLSHEQYF | TGTGCCAGCAGCTTAATCCACGCTTTGACTAGCCTCAGCCACGAGCAGTACTTC
. | . | TRBJ2-6 | TRBV5-1 | CASSLWGDGANVLTF | TGCGCCAGCAGCTTATGGGGCGATGGGGCCAACGTCCTGACTTTC
. | . | TRBJ1-6 | TRBV5-1 | CASSLDPDRNSPLHF | TGCGCCAGCAGCTTGGACCCGGACAGAAATTCACCCCTCCACTTT
. | . | TRBJ2-3 | TRBV14 | CASSQDRGFGTQYF | TGTGCCAGCAGCCAAGATCGGGGGTTTGGTACGCAGTATTTT
. | TRBD2 | TRBJ2-1 | TRBV2 | CASSLGLAPFNEQFF | TGTGCCAGTAGTTTGGGACTAGCTCCCTTCAATGAGCAGTTCTTC
. | TRBD1 | TRBJ1-1 | TRBV2 | CASSELQGAGNTEAFF | TGTGCCAGCAGCGAACTGCAGGGGGCGGGGAACACTGAAGCTTTCTTT
. | . | TRBJ2-7 | TRBV5-4 | CASSPQAPNEQYF | TGTGCCAGCAGCCCCCAGGCCCCAAACGAGCAGTACTTC
. | . | TRBJ2-7 | TRBV19 | CASSMSSAFSYEQYF | TGTGCCAGTAGTATGTCTAGCGCGTTCTCCTACGAGCAGTACTTC
once | TRBD1 | TRBJ2-2 | TRBV3-1/TRBV3-2 | CASSQLSGMNRDRASVLSGELFF | TGTGCCAGCAGCCAACTTTCGGGGATGAACCGGGACAGGGCCTCGGTGTTGTCCGGGGAGCTGTTTTTT
. | . | TRBJ2-6 | TRBV24-1 | CATSDSHSGANVLTF | TGTGCCACCAGTGATTCACACTCTGGGGCCAACGTCCTGACTTTC
. | . | TRBJ2-5 | TRBV9 | CASSTEDSQETQYF | TGTGCCAGCAGCACCGAGGACAGTCAAGAGACCCAGTACTTC
. | . | TRBJ1-2 | TRBV14 | CASSPDSFYGYTF | TGTGCCAGCAGCCCGGACAGTTTCTATGGCTACACCTTC
. | . | TRBJ1-2 | TRBV7-9 | CASSLRTADYTF | TGTGCCAGCAGCTTAAGAACAGCCGACTACACCTTC
. | . | TRBJ1-5 | TRBV6-5 | CASRRTGFGNQPQHF | TGTGCCAGCAGGCGAACAGGGTTTGGTAATCAGCCCCAGCATTTT
. | TRBD1 | TRBJ2-7 | TRBV5-6 | CASSWDRGSYEQYF | TGTGCCAGCAGCTGGGACAGGGGCTCCTACGAGCAGTACTTC
. | TRBD1 | TRBJ1-1 | TRBV27 | CASSRQGAGDTEAFF | TGTGCCAGCAGCAGACAGGGGGCCGGGGACACTGAAGCTTTCTTT
. | TRBD2 | TRBJ2-1 | TRBV14 | CASSQGTSSYNEQFF | TGTGCCAGCAGCCAAGGGACTAGTTCCTACAATGAGCAGTTCTTC
. | . | TRBJ2-3 | TRBV15 | CATSSRNDERTDTQYF | TGTGCCACCAGCTCCCGAAACGACGAGAGGACAGATACGCAGTATTTT
. | TRBD1 | TRBJ1-2 | TRBV7-8 | CASSAEPGQGNFYGYTF | TGTGCCAGCAGCGCAGAACCGGGACAGGGGAACTTCTATGGCTACACCTTC